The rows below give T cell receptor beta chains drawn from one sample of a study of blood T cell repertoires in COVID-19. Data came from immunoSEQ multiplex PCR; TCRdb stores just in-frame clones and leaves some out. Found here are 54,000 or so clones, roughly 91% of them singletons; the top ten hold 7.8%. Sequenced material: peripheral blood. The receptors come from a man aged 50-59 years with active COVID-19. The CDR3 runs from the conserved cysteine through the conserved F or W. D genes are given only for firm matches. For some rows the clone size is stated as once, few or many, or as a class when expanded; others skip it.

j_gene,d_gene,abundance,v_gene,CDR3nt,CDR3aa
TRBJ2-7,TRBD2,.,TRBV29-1,TGCAGCGTTTTAAAACGTCGCGGGACTAGCGGGAACTTAGAGCAGTACTTC,CSVLKRRGTSGNLEQYF
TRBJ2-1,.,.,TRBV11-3,TGTGCCAGCAGCCTTAGCGGTTCCTACAATGAGCAGTTCTTC,CASSLSGSYNEQFF
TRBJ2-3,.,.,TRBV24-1,TGTGCCACCAGTGACAGGGCAGGGCAGGGGGGCAACTCGCACACAGATACGCAGTATTTT,CATSDRAGQGGNSHTDTQYF
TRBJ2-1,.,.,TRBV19,TGTGCCAGTAGTATAGCCTGGCGGGGAGCCTACAATGAGCAGTTCTTC,CASSIAWRGAYNEQFF
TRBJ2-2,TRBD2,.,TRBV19,TGTGCCAGTAGTCCCCAGCGGGGGGGCGACACCGGGGAGCTGTTTTTT,CASSPQRGGDTGELFF
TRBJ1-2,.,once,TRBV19,TGTGCCAGTAGTAGGACAGAATACTCTAACTATGGCTACACCTTC,CASSRTEYSNYGYTF
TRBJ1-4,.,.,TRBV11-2,TGTGCCAGCAGCTTAGAAAGAGTCCGAAATGAAAAACTGTTTTTT,CASSLERVRNEKLFF
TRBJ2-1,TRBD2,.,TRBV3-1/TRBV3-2,TGTGCCAGCAGCCAAAATCTAGCGGGGGGTCCCGAGTTCTTC,CASSQNLAGGPEFF
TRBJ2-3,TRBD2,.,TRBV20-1,TGCAGTGCTAGTGTAGGCGGGAGGCAGGCAGATACGCAGTATTTT,CSASVGGRQADTQYF
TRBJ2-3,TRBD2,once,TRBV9,TGTGCCAGCAGCCCCCTGGGGACTAGTAGCGCAGATACGCAGTATTTT,CASSPLGTSSADTQYF
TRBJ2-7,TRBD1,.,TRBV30,TGTGCCTGGAGCCAGGGGGTAGGCGAGCAGTACTTC,CAWSQGVGEQYF
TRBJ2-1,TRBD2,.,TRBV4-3,TGCGCCAGCAGCCGCCTACTAGCGGGAGAATCTGAGCAGTTCTTC,CASSRLLAGESEQFF
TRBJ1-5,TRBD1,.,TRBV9,TGTGCCAGCAGCGTCGTTTTTGACAGGGGCCATCAGCCCCAGCATTTT,CASSVVFDRGHQPQHF
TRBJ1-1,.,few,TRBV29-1,TGCAGCGTTATTACAGGGACGTATGAAGCTTTCTTT,CSVITGTYEAFF
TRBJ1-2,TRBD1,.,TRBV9,TGTGCCAGCAGCGCAGGACAGGGGGGCTATGGCTACACCTTC,CASSAGQGGYGYTF
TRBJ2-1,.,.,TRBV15,TGTGCCACCAGCAGAGATAAAGGGGTATCACCGTTCTTC,CATSRDKGVSPFF
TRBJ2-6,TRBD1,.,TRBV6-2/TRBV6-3,TGTGCCAGCAGCTCACAGGGGGCGCGCGCTGGGGCCAACGTCCTGACTTTC,CASSSQGARAGANVLTF
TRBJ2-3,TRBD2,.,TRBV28,TGTGCCAGCACCGCCCCTAGCGGAGTCACAGATACGCAGTATTTT,CASTAPSGVTDTQYF
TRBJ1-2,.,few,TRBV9,TGTGCCAGCAGCGTATCAGGGGTTGACGGCTACACCTTC,CASSVSGVDGYTF
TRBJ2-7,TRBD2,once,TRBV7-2,TGTGCCAGCAGCGATTTGGGAGGGTACGAGCAGTACTTC,CASSDLGGYEQYF
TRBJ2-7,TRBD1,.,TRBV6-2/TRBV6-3,TGTGCCAGCAGTTATCCGGGACAGGGGATCTACGAGCAGTACTTC,CASSYPGQGIYEQYF
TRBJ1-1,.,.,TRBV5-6,TGTGCCAGCAGCTTGGGGCTCCCGAACACTGAAGCTTTCTTT,CASSLGLPNTEAFF
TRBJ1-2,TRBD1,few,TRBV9,TGTGCCAGCAGCGTAGTAAGGGGGCGGGGAGGCTACACCTTC,CASSVVRGRGGYTF
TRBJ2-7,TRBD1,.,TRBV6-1,TGTGCCAGCAGACAACAGGGGGACGGGGAGCAGTACTTC,CASRQQGDGEQYF
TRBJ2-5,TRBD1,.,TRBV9,TGTGCCAGCAGCGTAAGGACAGGGGACGGGCAAGAGACCCAGTACTTC,CASSVRTGDGQETQYF
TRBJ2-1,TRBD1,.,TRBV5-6,TGTGCCAGCAGTTCGAGGGGACAGCTCAACTACAATGAGCAGTTCTTC,CASSSRGQLNYNEQFF
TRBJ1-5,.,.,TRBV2,TGTGCCAGCAGTGAAGGGGACTGGATCAATCAGCCCCAGCATTTT,CASSEGDWINQPQHF
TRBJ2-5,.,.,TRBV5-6,TGTGCCAGCAGCTTTTATTTGATAGCCTTAAAAGAGACCCAGTACTTC,CASSFYLIALKETQYF